A few counts support the clone carrying this T cell receptor (beta chain). Its antigen is not known. This sample is drawn from a study of T cell responses to AZD1222 COVID-19 vaccine. Study-wide findings and caveats: A rise in Spike-specific TCR breadth and depth followed two AZD1222 doses. Most donors were white British and more were female, and clonal diversity was possibly underestimated. Unmutated regions of variants are reportedly targeted by nearly half of spike-specific TCRs.

Per the germline V gene, CDR1 is LNHDA and CDR2 is SQIVND (reference sequence). This CDR3 spans 15 amino acids. Trimming took 0 bases from V and 6 from J; bases not matched to a gene: 4. Using immunoSEQ multiplex PCR, the repertoire was profiled, and TCRdb retains in-frame clones only, with some absent. The sample has roughly 130,000 clones, around 90% seen once. Sample: peripheral blood, taken on day 0 of AZD1222 vaccination. The clonotype originates from an adult in good health. The chain has TRBV19 and TRBJ2-1, with 8 bases lining up with TRBD2. CDR3 DNA sequence: TGTGCCAGTAGTATAGAGACTAGCGTCGCCAATGAGCAGTTCTTC. Its protein product is CASSIETSVANEQFF. Supplemented by reference TRBV19 and TRBJ2-1, the full variable domain reads DGGITQSPKYLFRKEGQNVTLSCEQNLNHDAMYWYRQDPGQGLRLIYYSQIVNDFQKGDIAEGYSVSREKKESFPLTVTSAQKNPTAFYLCASSIETSVANEQFFGPGTRLTVL.